The rows below give T cell receptor beta chains drawn from one sample of a study of T cell responses to AZD1222 COVID-19 vaccine. Using immunoSEQ multiplex PCR, the repertoire was profiled, and TCRdb retains in-frame clones only, with some absent. The sample holds about 100,000 clones, about 86% seen once. The starting material was peripheral blood, obtained on day 0 of AZD1222 vaccination. These receptors came from an adult in good health. The CDR3 runs from the conserved cysteine through the conserved F or W. Each record gives: V gene, J gene, CDR3 protein.

V: TRBV18; J: TRBJ1-5; CDR3: CASSPQNGRGLLRSNQPQHF
V: TRBV28; J: TRBJ2-4; CDR3: CASSLQGTTWGLAKNIQYF
V: TRBV6-5; J: TRBJ2-2; CDR3: CASSYSDTTNTGELFF
V: TRBV4-2; J: TRBJ2-7; CDR3: CASSPRTGKYEQYF
V: TRBV7-9; J: TRBJ2-7; CDR3: CASSSGLGLWDEQYF
V: TRBV19; J: TRBJ1-4; CDR3: CASSMFSGQGEEKLFF
V: TRBV3-1/TRBV3-2; J: TRBJ2-1; CDR3: CASSYRGIDEQFF
V: TRBV29-1; J: TRBJ2-7; CDR3: CSVPGLASSGEQYF
V: TRBV24-1; J: TRBJ2-6; CDR3: CATRPSGDSGANVLTF
V: TRBV15; J: TRBJ1-1; CDR3: CATSRNKGGATEAFF
V: TRBV15; J: TRBJ1-2; CDR3: CATSRVGSHYGYTF
V: TRBV7-9; J: TRBJ2-4; CDR3: CASSPSGNIQYF
V: TRBV11-2; J: TRBJ1-1; CDR3: CASSSQPNTEAFF
V: TRBV6-6; J: TRBJ2-2; CDR3: CASSSPPSWELFF
V: TRBV5-1; J: TRBJ2-3; CDR3: CASSLATSGTDTQYF
V: TRBV6-2/TRBV6-3; J: TRBJ2-5; CDR3: CASSYSTAGDQTQYF
V: TRBV19; J: TRBJ1-5; CDR3: CASSIGFAGQPQHF
V: TRBV18; J: TRBJ1-4; CDR3: CASSPNRAGTTTNEKLFF
V: TRBV5-6; J: TRBJ2-2; CDR3: CASRALAPNTGELFF
V: TRBV5-4; J: TRBJ2-7; CDR3: CASRRDRVSEQYF
V: TRBV20-1; J: TRBJ2-2; CDR3: CSASSGFDTGELFF
V: TRBV6-5; J: TRBJ2-1; CDR3: CASAVSGSYNEQFF
V: TRBV27; J: TRBJ2-7; CDR3: CASSLGPGRAEEQYF
V: TRBV4-3; J: TRBJ1-6; CDR3: CASSQEPPGRGNSPLHF
V: TRBV18; J: TRBJ1-2; CDR3: CASSPDRGPYGYTF